The 23 T cell receptor beta chains below come from one sample, sequenced in a study of T cell clonality in common variable immunodeficiency. Profiling relied on immunoSEQ multiplex PCR, and the TCRdb table lists in-frame clones only, not all of them. The sample is made up of 50,000 to 55,000 clones, none counted only once. Sequencing was carried out using peripheral blood mononuclear cells. The receptors here all came from a person aged 18 to 75 in good health.

This clone was found many times. With the read ending 3 residues before the CDR3 end, the germline J gene is used to fill in that end. The chain employs TRBV19 and TRBJ1-1; 9 nucleotides match TRBD1. Trimming took 7 bases from V and 4 from J; bases not matched to a gene: 19. This CDR3 has 18 amino acids. Germline CDR1 LNHDA, CDR2 SQIVND (reference sequence). The CDR3 bases that were read are TGTGCCAGTAAGACCAGCCGGGACAGGGTTGGGGGAAGCACTGAA. Encoded protein: CASKTSRDRVGGSTE. In full, the CDR3 reads CASKTSRDRVGGSTEAFF.

The sample holds many counts of this clone. The sequenced CDR3 bases are TGTGCCAGCAGTTTTATCCTAGGCCCCTACGAG. It encodes CASSFILGPYE. In full, the CDR3 reads CASSFILGPYEQYF. V is TRBV6-2 or TRBV6-3 and J is TRBJ2-7; D not certain. The read is 3 residues too short to cover the CDR3 end, so that end is filled in from the germline J gene. Trimming cost V 4 bases and J 2 bases, with 12 bases left between them. CDR3 length equals 14 residues. The V gene's germline CDR1 is MNHEY and CDR2 SVGEGT.

This clone has only a few counts. The CDR3 end is not reached by the read, which stops 3 residues before it; the germline J gene fills it in. V and J are TRBV4-2 and TRBJ2-7; 11 bases fit TRBD2. The germline gives CDR1 LGHNA, CDR2 YNFKEQ. The V segment lost 5 bases and the J segment 2 bases; nucleotides outside the gene matches: 5. This CDR3 is built from 15 residues. CDR3 region: CASSEGTSGPYEQYF. CDR3 bases read: TGTGCCAGCAGCGAAGGGACTAGCGGCCCCTACGAG.

This clone was counted many times. The CDR3 end falls 3 residues outside the read, so it is completed with the germline J gene. The V gene is TRBV7-6, the J gene TRBJ2-1; 8 nucleotides line up with TRBD2. This CDR3 has 16 residues. J was trimmed by 9 bases and V by 4 bases; bases with no gene match: 14. CDR1 and CDR2 (germline): SGHVS, FNYEAQ. CDR3 bases read: TGTGCCAGCAGCTCCGGGGGACTAGGGCCTTCTCGTGAG. Translated: CASSSGGLGPSRE. From start to end, the CDR3 is CASSSGGLGPSREQFF.

This clone has a count of ten or more. The read falls 3 residues short of the CDR3 end, and the missing part is taken from the germline J gene. The chain has TRBV7-2 and TRBJ1-1; D is unclear. The V end was cut by 5 bases, the J end by 3 bases, with 10 bases between. This CDR3 contains 13 residues. From germline, CDR1 is SGHTA and CDR2 FQGNSA. The DNA read from the CDR3 is TGTGCCAGCAGCATTAACAGTTACACTGAA. It yields the protein CASSINSYTE. The CDR3 reads in full as CASSINSYTEAFF.

This clone was seen ten or more times. The sequence runs out 3 residues before the end of the CDR3; the remainder is reconstructed from the germline J gene. The chain employs TRBV9 and TRBJ1-1, with D perhaps TRBD1 (5 bases). Germline V gene lookup returns CDR1 SGDLS and CDR2 YYNGEE. The germline V and J ends were trimmed by 4 bases and 1 base, with 14 bases remaining between them. The CDR3 spans 15 residues. Partial CDR3 DNA: TGTGCCAGCAGCTCCCGACAGAGTCCGAACACTGAA. This gives the protein CASSSRQSPNTE. The CDR3 in its entirety is CASSSRQSPNTEAFF.

On this clone: Sequencing ends 3 residues short of the CDR3 end; the germline J gene provides the rest. The chain uses TRBV19 and TRBJ1-5; 9 bases line up with TRBD1. The germline V gene has CDR1 LNHDA and CDR2 SQIVND (reference sequence). The CDR3 length is 15 residues. V lost 8 bases to trimming and J lost 2 bases; unmatched junction nucleotides: 7. CDR3 amino acids: CASSRDREGNQPQHF. Incomplete CDR3 DNA: TGTGCCAGTTCCCGGGACAGGGAGGGCAATCAGCCC.

At least ten counts were recorded for this clone. The read gets to within 3 residues of the CDR3 end, and the germline J gene fills in the rest. The chain uses TRBV4-1 and TRBJ1-1, with D unclear. The CDR3 is 15 amino acids. Per germline, CDR1 MGHRA and CDR2 YSYEKL. Trimming removed 5 bases from V and 0 bases from J, with 13 bases in between. The DNA read from the CDR3 is TGCGCCAGCAGCACCAATCCAGACATGAACACTGAA. It translates to CASSTNPDMNTE. The full CDR3 reads CASSTNPDMNTEAFF.

The sample holds many counts of this clone. The DNA ends 3 residues before the CDR3 does, and the rest of the CDR3 is filled in from the germline J gene. This sequence joins TRBV19 and TRBJ2-6; tentative D call: TRBD1 (6 bases). This CDR3 contains 16 residues. Germline loops: CDR1 LNHDA, CDR2 SQIVND (reference sequence). Between the trimmed V and J ends, which lost 5 bases and 0 bases, there was a span of 11 bases. Here the CDR3 reads CASSLTGSSGANVLTF. The CDR3 DNA, read in part, is TGTGCCAGTAGTTTGACAGGTAGCTCTGGGGCCAACGTC.

Worth noting for this clone: The read comes to an end 3 residues before the CDR3 does, leaving the germline J gene to fill in the end. V is TRBV7-2 and J is TRBJ2-1, with TRBD1 matching over 8 bases. Germline V lookup: CDR1 SGHTA, CDR2 FQGNSA. Trimming at V came to 8 bases and at J to 4 bases, leaving 10 bases not matched to a gene. The CDR3 spans 15 residues. The CDR3 DNA, read in part, is TGTGCCAGCGGGGAAAGGACAGGGTTTTACAATGAG. Encoded protein: CASGERTGFYNE. The entire CDR3 reads CASGERTGFYNEQFF. Together with reference TRBV7-2 and TRBJ2-1, the CDR3 gives the full variable domain: GAGVSQSPSNKVTEKGKDVELRCDPISGHTALYWYRQSLGQGLEFLIYFQGNSAPDKSGLPSDRFSAERTGGSVSTLTIQRTQQEDSAVYLCASGERTGFYNEQFFGPGTRLTVL.

This clone was counted ten times or more. The read terminates 3 residues before the CDR3 end, so the remaining end is supplied by the germline J gene. The rearrangement joins TRBV5-1 to TRBJ2-1; 8 positions match TRBD1. CDR1 and CDR2 (germline): SGHRS, YFSETQ. V shed 4 bases, J shed 7 bases, and the junction held 7 bases outside the gene matches. The CDR3 sequence is 14 residues long. The CDR3 here is CASSLGQGWNEQFF. Partial CDR3 DNA: TGCGCCAGCAGCCTAGGACAGGGATGGAATGAG.

The CDR3 bases that were read are TGCGCCGCACGGACAGGGGGCGCCGGAACCGGGGAG. Amino acids: CAARTGGAGTGE. The full-length CDR3 reads as CAARTGGAGTGELFF. The chain recombines TRBV10-2 with TRBJ2-2; 11 nucleotides agree with TRBD1. The CDR3 extends 3 residues past the end of the read, so its final part is completed from the germline J gene. The germline CDR1 and CDR2 sequences are WSHSY and SAAADI. V was clipped by 11 bases and J by 5 bases; unmatched bases: 10. CDR3 length: 15 residues.

This clone was detected a few times. The CDR3 end is not reached by the read, which stops 3 residues before it; the germline J gene fills it in. Within the sample, other DNA sequences also encode this same CDR3. V and J are TRBV5-1 and TRBJ1-3, with D perhaps TRBD1 (6 bases). The CDR3 sequence is 14 residues long. Trimming removed 2 bases from V and 8 bases from J, with 14 bases in between. CDR1 and CDR2 from the germline V gene are SGHRS and YFSETQ. The CDR3 sequence is CASSLTTGMDTIYF. The covered CDR3 bases are TGCGCCAGCAGCTTAACCACAGGGATGGACACC.

This clone was detected many times. An end of the junction differs from the germline gene, which may be a read error. The CDR3 is cut off 3 residues early in the read; its end comes from the germline J gene. The chain has TRBV7-3 and TRBJ2-3; maybe TRBD1 (6 bases). The germline gives CDR1 SGHTA, CDR2 FQGTGA. The CDR3 consists of 13 residues. The DNA read from the CDR3 is TGTGCCAGCAGCATAACAGGGTTAGAGACG. Translated, it gives CASSITGLET. The entire CDR3 is CASSITGLETQYF.

This clone was seen a handful of times. The read ends 3 residues shy of where the CDR3 ends; the end is completed using the germline J gene. The chain has TRBV7-9 and TRBJ2-3; D is possibly TRBD2 (5 bases). Trimming stripped 5 bases from V and 6 bases from J, with 12 bases between. This CDR3 region has 13 residues. Germline lookup yields CDR1 SEHNR and CDR2 FQNEAQ (reference sequence). CDR3 DNA (partial): TGTGCCAGCAGCGCGGGTGGTGCGGATACG. It codes for CASSAGGADT. The whole CDR3 reads CASSAGGADTQYF.

This clone has at least ten counts. Incomplete CDR3 DNA: TGTGCCAGCGGGACAGGGGGTGAGACC. Translated: CASGTGGET. The full-length CDR3 reads as CASGTGGETQYF. The chain links TRBV2 to TRBJ2-5, with TRBD1 matching 11 bases. The CDR3 is cut off 3 residues early in the read; its end comes from the germline J gene. The CDR3 contains 12 residues. Looked up from germline, CDR1 is SNHLY and CDR2 is FYNNEI. V shed 8 bases, J shed 5 bases, and the junction held 1 base outside the gene matches.

This clone was seen at least ten times. The read terminates 3 residues ahead of where the CDR3 ends, so the germline J gene completes it. The V call is TRBV2, the J call TRBJ2-2; no firm D call. Germline CDR1 reads SNHLY; CDR2 reads FYNNEI. CDR3 size: 15 residues. The sequenced CDR3 bases are TGTGCCAGCAGTTATTCACGTACTACTAATGAAAAG. This encodes CASSYSRTTNEK. The entire CDR3 sequence reads CASSYSRTTNEKLFF.

This clone was picked up many times. The sequenced fragment ends 3 residues before the CDR3 boundary, so the rest is inferred from the germline J gene. This sequence joins TRBV6-2 or TRBV6-3 and TRBJ1-1; D gene uncertain. The length of the CDR3 is 16 residues. Trimming left V 5 bases short and J 2 bases short, with 18 bases between. Per germline, CDR1 MNHEY and CDR2 SVGEGT. The CDR3 region is CASSLFFTNRNTEAFF. The part of the CDR3 DNA that was read is TGTGCCAGCAGTCTATTTTTTACCAACAGAAACACTGAA.

In the case of this clone: The read halts 3 residues ahead of the CDR3 end, with the missing end drawn from the germline J gene. The V call is TRBV2, the J call TRBJ1-2; D possibly corresponds to TRBD1 (6 bases). CDR3 length: 13 residues. The germline CDR1 and CDR2 sequences are SNHLY and FYNNEI. CDR3 bases read: TGTGCCAGCACCGGAGAGGGGGATTATACC. It is translated as CASTGEGDYT. The entire CDR3 reads CASTGEGDYTYTF. The variable domain in full, completed from reference TRBV2 and TRBJ1-2, reads EPEVTQTPSHQVTQMGQEVILRCVPISNHLYFYWYRQILGQKVEFLVSFYNNEISEKSEIFDDQFSVERPDGSNFTLKIRSTKLEDSAMYFCASTGEGDYTYTFGSGTRLTVV.

This clone was counted between two and nine times. Sequencing ends 3 residues short of the CDR3 end; the germline J gene provides the rest. The rearrangement joins TRBV7-8 to TRBJ1-3; D may be TRBD1 (5 bases). V was trimmed by 1 base and J by 2 bases, leaving 9 bases between them. This CDR3 has 15 amino acids. Germline CDR1 is SGHVS and CDR2 is FQNEAQ. The CDR3 DNA, read in part, is TGTGCCAGCAGCTTAGTGCCCAGGGCTGGAAACACC. Encoded protein: CASSLVPRAGNT. The whole CDR3 region reads CASSLVPRAGNTIYF.

This clone was detected many times. The CDR3 end is not reached by the read, which stops 3 residues before it; the germline J gene fills it in. The chain uses TRBV6-2 or TRBV6-3 and TRBJ1-5; 7 nucleotides agree with TRBD1. The CDR3 spans 16 residues. From germline, CDR1 is MNHEY and CDR2 SVGEGT. V lost 2 bases to trimming and J lost 1 base; unmatched junction nucleotides: 5. This CDR3 is CASSYRETGSNQPQHF. The covered CDR3 bases are TGTGCCAGCAGTTACCGAGAGACAGGGAGCAATCAGCCC.

This clone was recorded at least ten times. The read comes to an end 3 residues before the CDR3 does, leaving the germline J gene to fill in the end. The V call is TRBV7-3, the J call TRBJ2-2; a possible D gene is TRBD2 (6 bases). The CDR3 spans 15 residues. Looked up from germline, CDR1 is SGHTA and CDR2 is FQGTGA. V was cut by 5 bases and J by 4 bases, with 14 bases left in between. CDR3 bases read: TGTGCCAGCAGCCTGGGGACTCCTTCCACCGGGGAG. It codes for CASSLGTPSTGE. The CDR3 reads in full as CASSLGTPSTGELFF.

This clone was found many times. The DNA ends 3 residues before the CDR3 does, and the rest of the CDR3 is filled in from the germline J gene. The V gene is TRBV7-6, the J gene TRBJ2-3; 10 nucleotides match TRBD2. This CDR3 region has 17 residues. V shed 0 bases, J shed 2 bases, and the junction held 5 bases outside the gene matches. CDR1 is SGHVS and CDR2 is FNYEAQ in the germline V gene. The CDR3 DNA, read in part, is TGTGCCAGCAGCTTAGCGGGCCTAGCGGGAGTCACAGATACG. It encodes CASSLAGLAGVTDT. The full CDR3 reads CASSLAGLAGVTDTQYF.